This TCR beta chain emerged from a study of shared clonotypes between healthy human individuals. Overall study results and limits: Several donors showed sharing of around 5.3% of naive CD4 clonotypes. Some clonotypes were shared by all four sorted-subset donors, while others were not shared. The non-shared ones had lower generation probabilities than the shared ones.

The germline CDR1 and CDR2 sequences are MDHEN and SYDVKM. CDR3 length: 13 amino acids. V was clipped by 6 bases and J by 8 bases, with 14 bases between them. In the case of this clone: Its matching antigen is unknown.

The test was conducted at deep level. Using immunoSEQ multiplex PCR, the repertoire was profiled, and TCRdb retains in-frame clones only, with some absent. The profile shows roughly 680,000 clones, over 60% of them singletons. V and J are TRBV28 and TRBJ2-1; no firm D call. What was sequenced was memory CD4+ T cells sorted from blood. The subset denotes: CD45RA-negative fraction. The source of this sequence is a woman aged 25 to 39 in good health. DNA of the CDR3: TGTGCCAGCAGACCCTCAGCTCGCGATGAGCAGTTCTTC. Translation: CASRPSARDEQFF.